This T cell receptor (beta chain) derives from a study of T cells in Graves' hyperthyroidism and ophthalmopathy. Patients between 18 and 65 years old had hyperthyroidism, newly diagnosed and lasting under 2 months. This CDR3 is built from 15 residues. Trimming left V 2 bases short and J 2 bases short, with 13 bases between. The germline gives CDR1 DFQATT, CDR2 SNEGSKA (reference sequence). The investigators amplified TCR beta CDR3 regions from RNA transcripts. The study used the HTBI primer set for a first-round RT-PCR of the TCR CDR3. From the multiplex PCR reads, TCRdb called clonotypes with MiXCR, one entry per CDR3 protein. This sample yields hundreds of thousands of distinct CDR3 sequences, of which 15% to 18% are seen a single time; around an eighth belongs to the top ten.

Sequencing was carried out using blood. The V call is TRBV20-1, the J call TRBJ1-5; possible D gene TRBD1, 5 bases. This TCR came from a woman under 30 with Graves' hyperthyroidism. CDR3 in amino acids: CSARQGPAGNQPQHF. In nucleotides, the CDR3 is TGCAGTGCTAGACAGGGTCCGGCGGGCAATCAGCCCCAGCATTTT.